This T cell receptor (beta chain) was captured in a study of a mutant IDH1 vaccine in newly diagnosed glioma. In the study overall: Previous care, which was radiotherapy, temozolomide, or both, most often involved both. Findings and caveats of the study: Pseudoprogression appears to have had no connection to changes in top peripheral T cell clonotypes. Vaccine-induced responses were seen in 93.3% of patients, spanning several MHC alleles.

Time point reported: baseline, week 1 (first vaccination visit). The sample's treatment: pre-vaccination baseline after standard-of-care therapy. Donor tumors were new WHO grade 3 or 4 IDH1-mutant, ATRX-lost astrocytomas. Comments on this clone: The antigen is unknown.

CDR1 and CDR2 from the germline V gene are MNHEY and SMNVEV (reference sequence). V lost 1 base to trimming and J lost 0 bases, with 11 bases between them. CDR3 length: 16 residues. Sequencing used immunoSEQ multiplex PCR; TCRdb keeps in-frame clones, though not all of them. This table has over 75,000 clones, 80% appearing once. This chain joins TRBV27 and TRBJ2-3; possibly TRBD1 for D (5 bases). The TCR originated in a man in his forties with glioma. The starting material was PBMCs, obtained from a glioma patient treated with radiotherapy, temozolomide or both. CDR3 region: CASSLLAGPSTDTQYF. CDR3 bases: TGTGCCAGCAGTTTATTGGCAGGGCCAAGCACAGATACGCAGTATTTT.